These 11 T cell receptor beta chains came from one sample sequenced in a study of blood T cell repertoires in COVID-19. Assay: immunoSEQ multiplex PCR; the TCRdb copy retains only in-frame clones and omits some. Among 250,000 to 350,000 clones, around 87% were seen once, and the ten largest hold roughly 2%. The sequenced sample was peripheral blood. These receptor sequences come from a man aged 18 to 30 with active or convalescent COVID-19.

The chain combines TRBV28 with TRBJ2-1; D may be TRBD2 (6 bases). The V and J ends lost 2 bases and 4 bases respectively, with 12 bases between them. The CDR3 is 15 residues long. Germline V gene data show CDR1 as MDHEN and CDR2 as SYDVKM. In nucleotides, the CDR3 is TGTGCCAGCAGTTTAACGGGGGAGAATTACAATGAGCAGTTCTTC. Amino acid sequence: CASSLTGENYNEQFF.

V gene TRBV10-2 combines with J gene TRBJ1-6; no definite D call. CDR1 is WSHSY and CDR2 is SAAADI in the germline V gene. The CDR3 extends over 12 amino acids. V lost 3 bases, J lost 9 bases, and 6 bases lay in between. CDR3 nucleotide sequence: TGCGCCAGCAGTGACAGGTTTTCACCCCTCCACTTT. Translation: CASSDRFSPLHF.

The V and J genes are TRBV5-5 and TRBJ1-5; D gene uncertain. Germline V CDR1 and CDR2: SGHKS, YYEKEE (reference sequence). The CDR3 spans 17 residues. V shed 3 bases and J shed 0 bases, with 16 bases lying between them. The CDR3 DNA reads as TGTGCCAGCAGCTGGACCGATCTGAGGGCTAGCAATCAGCCCCAGCATTTT. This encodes CASSWTDLRASNQPQHF.

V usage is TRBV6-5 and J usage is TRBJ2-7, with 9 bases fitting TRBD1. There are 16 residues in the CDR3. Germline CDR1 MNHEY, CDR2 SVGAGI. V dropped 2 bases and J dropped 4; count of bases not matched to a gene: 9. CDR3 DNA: TGTGCCAGCAGTTACACAGATCCGGGACAGGGTTACGAGCAGTACTTC. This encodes CASSYTDPGQGYEQYF.

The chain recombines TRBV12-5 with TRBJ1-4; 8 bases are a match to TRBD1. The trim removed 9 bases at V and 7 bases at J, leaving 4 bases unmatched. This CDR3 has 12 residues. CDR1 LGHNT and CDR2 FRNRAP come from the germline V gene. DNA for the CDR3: TGTGCTAGGGGGACAGGACGTGAAAAACTGTTTTTT. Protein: CARGTGREKLFF.

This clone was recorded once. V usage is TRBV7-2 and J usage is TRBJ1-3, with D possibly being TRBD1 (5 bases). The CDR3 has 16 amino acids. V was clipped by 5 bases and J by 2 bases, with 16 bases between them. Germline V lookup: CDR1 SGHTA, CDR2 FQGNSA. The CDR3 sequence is CASSPWGVTTGNTIYF. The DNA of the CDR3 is TGTGCCAGCAGCCCGTGGGGGGTTACGACTGGAAACACCATATATTTT.

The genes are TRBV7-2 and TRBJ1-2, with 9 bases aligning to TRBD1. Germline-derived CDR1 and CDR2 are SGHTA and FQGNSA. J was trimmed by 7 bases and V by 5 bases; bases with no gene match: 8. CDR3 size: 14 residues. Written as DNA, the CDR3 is TGTGCCAGCAGCCACGGACAGGGGTATGGTGGCTACACCTTC. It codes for CASSHGQGYGGYTF.

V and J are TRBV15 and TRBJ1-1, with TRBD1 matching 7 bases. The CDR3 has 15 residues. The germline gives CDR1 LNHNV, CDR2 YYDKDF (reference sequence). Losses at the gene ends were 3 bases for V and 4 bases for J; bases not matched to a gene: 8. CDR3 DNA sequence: TGTGCCACCAGCAGCCCCGGGCAGGGGGGCACTGAAGCTTTCTTT. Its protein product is CATSSPGQGGTEAFF.

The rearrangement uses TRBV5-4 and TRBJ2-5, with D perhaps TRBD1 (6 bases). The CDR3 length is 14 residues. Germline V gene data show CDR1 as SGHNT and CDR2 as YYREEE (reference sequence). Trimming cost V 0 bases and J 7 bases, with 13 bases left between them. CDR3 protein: CASSLGDRSGTQYF. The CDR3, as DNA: TGTGCCAGCAGCTTGGGCGACAGGTCAGGGACCCAGTACTTC.

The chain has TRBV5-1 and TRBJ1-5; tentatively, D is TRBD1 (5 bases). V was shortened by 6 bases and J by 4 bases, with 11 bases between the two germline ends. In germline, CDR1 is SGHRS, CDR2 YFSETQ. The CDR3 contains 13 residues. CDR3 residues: CASIRRGNQPQHF. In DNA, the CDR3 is TGCGCCAGCATCAGGAGGGGAAATCAGCCCCAGCATTTT.

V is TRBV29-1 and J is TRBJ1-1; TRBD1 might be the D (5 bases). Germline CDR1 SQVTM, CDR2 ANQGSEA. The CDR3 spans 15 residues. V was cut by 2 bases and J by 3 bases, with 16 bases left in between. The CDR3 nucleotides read TGCAGCGTTGAATCGCCAGGGCCGATATACACTGAAGCTTTCTTT. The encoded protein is CSVESPGPIYTEAFF.